This T cell receptor beta chain was recovered during a study of blood T cell repertoires in COVID-19. Whole-study context: Acute-phase and convalescent COVID-19 samples originated in the United States, Italy and Spain.

In the authors' workflow: Estimates of nucleated cell counts were drawn from the amplification of reference gene primers. Clones were sequenced by immunoSEQ multiplex PCR, and TCRdb holds only the in-frame ones, with some missing. Clone size and V and J calls were adopted from that table, with D and trimming inferred from the DNA. The sample consists of some 120,000 clones, approximately 90% of them appearing once. The receptor comes from a man aged 50 or older with COVID-19, enrolled during active disease. Sequencing was performed on peripheral blood.

The CDR3 DNA reads TGTGCCACCCCACGGAAGGAGGTGGACTCCTACGAGCAGTACTTC. Translation gives CATPRKEVDSYEQYF. This chain joins TRBV19 and TRBJ2-7, with D tentatively TRBD2 (5 bases). Trimming shortened V by 10 bases and J by 0 bases, and 19 bases separated the two germline ends. Germline V gene sequence: CDR1 LNHDA, CDR2 SQIVND (reference sequence). The CDR3 contains 15 residues.